This entry lists 4 T cell receptor beta chains sequenced from one sample in a study of T cell changes during pregnancy in multiple sclerosis. The method was immunoSEQ multiplex PCR; TCRdb's version includes in-frame clones alone and lacks a portion of them. The sample has around 40,000 clones, more than 85% seen once. The input for sequencing was CD4+ T cells from peripheral blood mononuclear cells, taken in the second trimester of pregnancy. The source is a female donor in good health, enrolled as a control in a pregnancy study.

DNA of the CDR3: TGTGCCAGCAGTTTACTAGTCCGCTTAAACACCGGGGAGCTGTTTTTT. Its protein product is CASSLLVRLNTGELFF. This chain links TRBV28 with TRBJ2-2; D not resolved. CDR1 and CDR2 from the germline V gene are MDHEN and SYDVKM. The V end lost 2 bases, the J end lost 2 bases, and 12 bases lay between the germline ends. The CDR3 consists of 16 residues.

This chain joins TRBV6-4 and TRBJ2-4; D gene unclear. The CDR3 extends over 9 amino acids. Germline loops: CDR1 MRHNA, CDR2 SNTAGT. Trimming stripped 10 bases from V and 9 bases from J, with 7 bases between. The CDR3 sequence: CATPSIQYF. Here the CDR3 DNA reads TGTGCCACCCCCAGCATTCAGTACTTC.

This clone turned up a few times. The chain combines TRBV6-5 with TRBJ1-5; 10 nucleotides line up with TRBD1. Per the germline V gene, CDR1 is MNHEY and CDR2 is SVGAGI. The length of the CDR3 is 14 residues. Losses at the gene ends were 6 bases for V and 5 bases for J; bases not matched to a gene: 4. CDR3 DNA: TGTGCCAGCAGCCCTGGGACAGGGGATCAGCCCCAGCATTTT. Amino acids: CASSPGTGDQPQHF.

This clone came up a few times. This chain links TRBV13 with TRBJ2-7; D not certain. The V end was cut by 0 bases, the J end by 6 bases, with 9 bases between. The germline CDR1 and CDR2 sequences are PRHDT and FYEKMQ (reference sequence). The CDR3 length is 13 residues. The CDR3 spells CASSLGTVSEQYF. The CDR3 DNA follows: TGTGCCAGCAGCTTAGGAACAGTTTCCGAGCAGTACTTC.